This is a list of T cell receptor beta chains from one sample in a study of T cell repertoires in cytomegalovirus infection. TCRdb ran MiXCR on the reads and lists one entry per CDR3 protein. The table includes fewer than 550,000 distinct CDR3 sequences, approximately 25% detected once. The sequenced sample was PBMCs. These receptor sequences come from a human donor in good health (CMV status not recorded). Some clones in this sample may be carry-over from other donors' samples. Both conserved end residues are part of each CDR3. The D gene is left open where the match is weak. Some rows have no size entry. The others give once, few or many, or a class for an expanded clone.

abundance	v_gene	j_gene	d_gene	CDR3nt	CDR3aa
few	TRBV12-3/TRBV12-4	TRBJ1-1	.	TGTGCCAGCAGTTTAGGTGGCCCGGACGCTTTCTTT	CASSLGGPDAFF
few	TRBV5-4	TRBJ2-7	.	TGTGCCAGCAGCGGGACGGGCATATCACTACGGGAGCAGTACTTC	CASSGTGISLREQYF
few	TRBV7-9	TRBJ2-5	.	TGTGCCAGCAGCCTAAAGGAGGAGACCCAGTACTTC	CASSLKEETQYF
.	TRBV4-1	TRBJ1-4	.	TGCGCCAGCAGCCAGCCCGGGGAAAAACTGTTTTTT	CASSQPGEKLFF
.	TRBV20-1	TRBJ2-5	.	TGCAGTGCTAGAGATGTGGTTCAAGAGACCCAGTACTTC	CSARDVVQETQYF
.	TRBV27	TRBJ1-4	.	TGTGCCAGCAGTTTTAAGGTTAATGAAAAACTGTTTTTT	CASSFKVNEKLFF
few	TRBV4-1	TRBJ2-7	.	TGCGCCAGCAGCCAACACGGGGCGAATATCTACGAGCAGTACTTC	CASSQHGANIYEQYF
.	TRBV5-4	TRBJ2-3	.	TGTGCCAGCAGCGACAGACGAGCGACGAGAGGGGATACGCAGTATTTT	CASSDRRATRGDTQYF
few	TRBV11-2	TRBJ2-3	.	TGTGCCAGCAGGGAGTGGGCTAGCACAGATACGCAGTATTTT	CASREWASTDTQYF
few	TRBV28	TRBJ1-2	.	TGTGCCAGCAGTTTAGGTGGGGGCGTTGGCTATGGCTACACCTTC	CASSLGGGVGYGYTF
many	TRBV7-2	TRBJ2-4	.	TGTGCCAGCAGCCCACGAGAATCTATTGGCAACATTCAGTACTTC	CASSPRESIGNIQYF
.	TRBV19	TRBJ2-1	.	TGTGCCAATAGTGTTGGCAACCCTGGGAAGCAGTTCTTC	CANSVGNPGKQFF
.	TRBV14	TRBJ1-4	.	TGTGCCAGCCAACGTTCGACATCAACTAATGAAAAACTGTTTTTT	CASQRSTSTNEKLFF
few	TRBV6-1	TRBJ2-1	.	TGTGCCAGCAGCCAATTTCCCGGTGAGCAGTTCTTC	CASSQFPGEQFF
many	TRBV7-6	TRBJ2-3	.	TGTGCCAGCACCCTTAGGGCAGGGGCCAGCACAGATACGCAGTATTTT	CASTLRAGASTDTQYF
.	TRBV7-2	TRBJ2-5	.	TGTGCCAGCAGCCCCCAGCAAGTCGAGACCCAGTACTTC	CASSPQQVETQYF
.	TRBV19	TRBJ1-5	TRBD1	TGTGCCAGCGACAGGGACCAGAGCAATCAGCCCCAGCATTTT	CASDRDQSNQPQHF
once	TRBV28	TRBJ2-5	.	TGTGCCAGCAGATTCGGAGGGGGCGGGGTTGGGACCCAGTACTTC	CASRFGGGGVGTQYF
.	TRBV28	TRBJ2-3	.	TGTGCCAGCACCCTGTGGGGGGGCGCAGATACGCAGTATTTT	CASTLWGGADTQYF
.	TRBV5-1	TRBJ2-5	.	TGCGCCAGCAGCTTGATGGCTAGCGATGAGACCCAGTACTTC	CASSLMASDETQYF
.	TRBV27	TRBJ1-1	.	TGTGCCAGCAGTGAGACTTGGGGCACTGAAGCTTTCTTT	CASSETWGTEAFF
many	TRBV7-2	TRBJ2-7	TRBD2	TGTGCCAGCAGCTTTACTAGCGGGGGGCTCTACGAGCAGTACTTC	CASSFTSGGLYEQYF
.	TRBV19	TRBJ2-1	TRBD2	TGTGCCAGTCGGTTAGCGGGTATTAGCTCCTACAATGAGCAGTTCTTC	CASRLAGISSYNEQFF
.	TRBV5-5	TRBJ1-1	.	TGTGCCAGTCAATTGAACACTGAAGCTTTCTTT	CASQLNTEAFF
once	TRBV7-6	TRBJ1-1	.	TGTGCCAGCAGCCTGGCCGGGACCGACGAAGCTTTCTTT	CASSLAGTDEAFF
few	TRBV7-4	TRBJ2-1	TRBD2	TGTGCCAGCAGCTTAAGCGGGAGCAGTTTTAATGAGCAGTTCTTC	CASSLSGSSFNEQFF
few	TRBV19	TRBJ1-1	.	TGTGCCAGTAGTATAGTGGGCCGAGGCACTGAAGCTTTCTTT	CASSIVGRGTEAFF
.	TRBV19	TRBJ1-1	.	TGTGCCAGTAGTGCTAGACGGCACCCGAACACTGAAGCTTTCTTT	CASSARRHPNTEAFF
few	TRBV6-6	TRBJ2-3	.	TGTGCCAGCAGTGACTCTGGGTTCAGCACAGATACGCAGTATTTT	CASSDSGFSTDTQYF
.	TRBV5-1	TRBJ1-6	.	TGCGCCAGCAGCTTTTCGACAGGTGCGGATTCACCCCTCCACTTT	CASSFSTGADSPLHF
.	TRBV5-1	TRBJ2-1	TRBD2	TGCGCCAGCAGCTGGGGACTAGAGGGTGAGCAGTTCTTC	CASSWGLEGEQFF
.	TRBV28	TRBJ1-2	.	TGTGCCAGCAGTTTAATAGTCGGCGGTTCCTATGGCTACACCTTC	CASSLIVGGSYGYTF
.	TRBV6-1	TRBJ1-6	TRBD1	TGTGGCGGAGGCGACAGGGATAATTCACCCCTCCACTTT	CGGGDRDNSPLHF
.	TRBV6-2/TRBV6-3	TRBJ1-1	.	TGTGCCAGCAGTTACTCGATACAACGGAACACTGAAGCTTTCTTT	CASSYSIQRNTEAFF
.	TRBV6-2/TRBV6-3	TRBJ2-1	TRBD1	TGTGCCAGCAGCCCCGGACAGGGGGTGGACAATGAGCAGTTCTTC	CASSPGQGVDNEQFF
few	TRBV15	TRBJ2-7	TRBD2	TGTGCCACCAGCAGAGATCCGGGACTAGCAGGCGAGCAGTACTTC	CATSRDPGLAGEQYF
.	TRBV7-2	TRBJ2-5	.	TGTGCCAGCAGCTTAGACAGGGTTAAGACCCAGTACTTC	CASSLDRVKTQYF
few	TRBV27	TRBJ2-1	TRBD1	TGTGCCAGCAGCCTACGACAGGGGAGGGAGCAGTTCTTC	CASSLRQGREQFF
.	TRBV20-1	TRBJ2-5	.	TGCAGTGCTAGACCCCGGGCCACCCAAAAACAAGAGACCCAGTACTTC	CSARPRATQKQETQYF
few	TRBV6-1	TRBJ2-1	.	TGTGCCAGCAGAGGCACGGGATCTTACTGGGATGAGCAGTTCTTC	CASRGTGSYWDEQFF
few	TRBV10-3	TRBJ2-7	TRBD2	TGTGCCATCAGTGAAGATATGGCGGGAGTCAACGAGCAGTACTTC	CAISEDMAGVNEQYF
.	TRBV7-9	TRBJ1-1	.	TGTGCCAGCAGCTGGGAAGGGGGGAGAAATACTGAAGCTTTCTTT	CASSWEGGRNTEAFF
few	TRBV5-1	TRBJ2-1	TRBD2	TGCGCCAGCAGCTTGGGGGGACTAGCGCTATACAATGAGCAGTTCTTC	CASSLGGLALYNEQFF
.	TRBV6-2/TRBV6-3	TRBJ2-2	TRBD2	TGTGCCAGCAGTCCTCCCCCTGGGGTAGCGGGAGGATTCACCGGGGAGCTGTTTTTT	CASSPPPGVAGGFTGELFF
.	TRBV7-2	TRBJ1-2	TRBD1	TGTGCCAGCAGCTTGGGACAGTCCGAGACCTACACCTTC	CASSLGQSETYTF
.	TRBV7-2	TRBJ1-1	TRBD1	TGTGCCAGCAGCGCGGGGGGACAGGGGAGAAGCACTGAAGCTTTCTTT	CASSAGGQGRSTEAFF